This TCR beta chain was captured in a study of T cell repertoires in cytomegalovirus infection. Via MiXCR, TCRdb re-called the reads, giving one row per CDR3 protein. The repertoire holds roughly 200,000 distinct CDR3 sequences, with 15% to 20% as singletons. The study's findings and limits: Carriers of CMV and the relevant HLA type were discriminated by public TCR beta frequency.

V was shortened by 5 bases and J by 1 base, with 11 bases between the two germline ends. Germline V gives CDR1 SGHVS, CDR2 FNYEAQ. The CDR3 has 14 amino acids. Concerning this clonotype itself: The antigen is unknown.

The rearrangement links TRBV7-6 to TRBJ2-5; D not certain. Sequencing input: CD8+ T cells from PBMCs. The receptor comes from a human donor in good health (CMV status not recorded). Some clones in this sample may be carry-over from other donors' samples. The CDR3 reads CASSPPAFQETQYF. CDR3 nucleotides: TGTGCCAGCAGCCCCCCGGCGTTCCAAGAGACCCAGTACTTC.